This T cell receptor beta chain comes out of a study of PD-1 blockade in mismatch repair-deficient tumors. Germline CDR1 and CDR2: MNHEY and SMNVEV (reference sequence). The ends lost 0 bases at V and 0 bases at J; junction bases unmatched: 5. This CDR3 contains 17 residues. About this clone: No antigen is known for it.

The study's findings and limits: After pembrolizumab, tumor-resident clones rose rapidly, then generally contracted before radiologic responses.

The table came from immunoSEQ multiplex PCR; TCRdb's copy has only in-frame clones and leaves some out. The sample records some 120,000 clones, roughly 86% being singletons. TCR sequencing covered a few patients who responded to pembrolizumab. The sample here was peripheral blood, taken 72 weeks after starting pembrolizumab. The V and J genes are TRBV27 and TRBJ2-4; 7 bases match TRBD2. The receptor was derived from an adult with mismatch repair-deficient cancer. CDR3 in DNA: TGTGCCAGCAGTTTATCAGGGCGGGGGTTAGCCAAAAACATTCAGTACTTC. This codes for CASSLSGRGLAKNIQYF.